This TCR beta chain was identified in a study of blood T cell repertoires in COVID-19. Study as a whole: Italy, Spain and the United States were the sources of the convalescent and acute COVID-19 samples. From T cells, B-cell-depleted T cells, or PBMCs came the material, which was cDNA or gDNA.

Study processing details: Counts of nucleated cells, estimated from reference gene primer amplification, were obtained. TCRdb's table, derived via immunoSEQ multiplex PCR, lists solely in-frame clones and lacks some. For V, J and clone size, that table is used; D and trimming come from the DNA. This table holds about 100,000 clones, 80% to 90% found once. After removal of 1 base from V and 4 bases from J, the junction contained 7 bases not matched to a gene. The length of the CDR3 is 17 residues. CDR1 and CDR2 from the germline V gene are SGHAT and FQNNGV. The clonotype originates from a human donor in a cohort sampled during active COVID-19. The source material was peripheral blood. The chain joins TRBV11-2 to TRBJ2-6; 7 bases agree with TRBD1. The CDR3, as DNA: TGTGCCAGCAGCTTAGTGGGACAGCCCTCCGGGGCCAACGTCCTGACTTTC. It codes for CASSLVGQPSGANVLTF.